This T cell receptor (beta chain) was observed in a study of neoadjuvant anti-PD-1 for oral cavity cancer. Overall study context: Non-progressing patients received a fourth nivolumab dose near day 43, then surgery on days 50-56. Findings of the study overall: Only a few patients per response group were TCR-analyzed; validation needed.

Stage II-IVA oral cavity squamous cell carcinoma was new and untreated by systemic or radiation therapy. The patients had HPV-negative, locally advanced oral cavity squamous cell carcinoma. CDR3 length: 16 amino acids. J gave up 5 bases and V 0 bases, and 5 bases lay outside the gene matches. Looked up from germline, CDR1 is SGDLS and CDR2 is YYNGEE. Note on this clone: Its antigen remains unidentified.

Libraries were prepared by immunoSEQ multiplex PCR; TCRdb keeps only in-frame clonotypes and omits some of them. The data show 14,000 or so clones, approximately 70% seen once. The TCR was taken from a person between 40 and 80 years old with oral cavity squamous cell carcinoma. Here the sequenced sample was PBMCs, taken before nivolumab (anti-PD-1) treatment. J is TRBJ1-6 and V is TRBV9, with 7 positions matching TRBD1. This CDR3 is CASSVGDRRDNSPLHF. The CDR3 DNA is TGTGCCAGCAGCGTAGGGGACAGAAGAGATAATTCACCCCTCCACTTT.